Listed here is a single T cell receptor (beta chain). This sample is part of a study of blood T cell repertoires in COVID-19. Generated by immunoSEQ multiplex PCR, the TCRdb table keeps only in-frame clones and is missing some. The table records 500,000 or so clones, 75% to 90% of them present only once. With 4 bases clipped from V and 3 bases from J, the junction kept 15 bases outside the gene matches. Germline V lookup: CDR1 SGHNT, CDR2 YYREEE (reference sequence). This CDR3 spans 17 amino acids. This TCR was sampled from a woman between 18 and 29 years old who had recovered from COVID-19. The sequenced material came from PBMCs or T cells enriched from blood (not recorded which). V is TRBV5-4 and J is TRBJ2-7; 8 nucleotides line up with TRBD1. For the CDR3, the DNA is TGTGCCAGCAGCCACGGACAGGGAGCCCGGTTAAGCTACGAGCAGTACTTC. Protein sequence: CASSHGQGARLSYEQYF.